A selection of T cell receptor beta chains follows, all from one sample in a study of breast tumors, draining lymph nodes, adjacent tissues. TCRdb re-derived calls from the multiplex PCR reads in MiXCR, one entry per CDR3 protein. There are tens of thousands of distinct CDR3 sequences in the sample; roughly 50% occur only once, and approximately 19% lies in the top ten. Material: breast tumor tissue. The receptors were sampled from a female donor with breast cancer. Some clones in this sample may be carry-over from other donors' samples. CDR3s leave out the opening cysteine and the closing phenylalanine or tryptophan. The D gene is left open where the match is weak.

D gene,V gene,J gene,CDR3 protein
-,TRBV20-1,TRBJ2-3,SSEMEDEQY
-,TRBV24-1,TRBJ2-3,ATSDSTTDTQY
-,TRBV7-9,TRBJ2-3,ASSLAAKGDTQY
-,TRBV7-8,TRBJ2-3,ASSFLGRSGGRDRDTQY
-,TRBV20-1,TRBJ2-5,SASQSSPETQY
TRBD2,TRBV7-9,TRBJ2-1,ASSAGLAGAEQF
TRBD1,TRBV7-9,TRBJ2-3,ASSPQPPGQSSTDTQY
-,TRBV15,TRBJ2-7,ATSSLGWGQLSEQY
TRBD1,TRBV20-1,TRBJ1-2,SARGTGARGYT
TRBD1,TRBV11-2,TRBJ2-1,ASRATGGAKHEQF
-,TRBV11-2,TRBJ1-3,ASSLDTGVSGNTIY
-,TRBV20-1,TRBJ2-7,SAREAGPSEVYEQY
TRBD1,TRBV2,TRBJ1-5,ASSAARTGANQPQH
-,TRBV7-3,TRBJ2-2,ASSEGWDTGELF
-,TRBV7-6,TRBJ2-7,AGGSGPGAAYEQY
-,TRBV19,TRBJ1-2,TSSADYPTYYGYT
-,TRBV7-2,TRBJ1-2,ASSLATRAHGYT